This T cell receptor beta chain was identified during a study of blood T cell repertoires in COVID-19. Background on the study: Sources were T cells, B-cell-depleted T cells, or PBMCs; the material itself was cDNA or gDNA.

This CDR3 spans 15 amino acids. Germline trimming cut 0 bases from V and 4 bases from J; bases unmatched to any gene: 7. Germline V CDR1 and CDR2: SGHDT, YYEEEE. Method: immunoSEQ multiplex PCR; TCRdb's copy keeps in-frame clones and lacks some. The sample records some 230,000 clones, roughly four fifths being singletons. The material sequenced was peripheral blood. This chain links TRBV5-6 with TRBJ2-7; 7 bases are a match to TRBD1. This clonotype originated in a woman in her sixties or seventies with acute or convalescent COVID-19. CDR3 bases: TGTGCCAGCAGCTTGGCCCCAGGGGGAGTATACGAGCAGTACTTC. This encodes CASSLAPGGVYEQYF.